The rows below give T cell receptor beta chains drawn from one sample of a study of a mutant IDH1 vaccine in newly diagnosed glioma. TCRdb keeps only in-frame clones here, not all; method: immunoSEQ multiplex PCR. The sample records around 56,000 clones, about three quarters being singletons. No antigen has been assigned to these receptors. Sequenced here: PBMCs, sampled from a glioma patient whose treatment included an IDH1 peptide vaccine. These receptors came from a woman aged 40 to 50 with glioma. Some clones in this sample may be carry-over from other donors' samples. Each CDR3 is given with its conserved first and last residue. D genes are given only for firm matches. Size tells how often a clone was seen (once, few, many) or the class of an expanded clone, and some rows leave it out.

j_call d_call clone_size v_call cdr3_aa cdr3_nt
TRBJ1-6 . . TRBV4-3 CASSQDGEVSSYNSPLHF TGCGCCAGCAGCCAAGATGGGGAGGTTAGCTCCTATAATTCACCCCTCCACTTT
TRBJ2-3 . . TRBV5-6 CASSLDTRGGTDTQYF TGTGCCAGCAGCTTGGACACGAGGGGCGGCACAGATACGCAGTATTTT
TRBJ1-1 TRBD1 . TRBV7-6 CASSLQGAEAFF TGTGCCAGCAGCTTGCAGGGGGCTGAAGCTTTCTTT
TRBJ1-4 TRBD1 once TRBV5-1 CASSLNVGQGNEKLFF TGCGCCAGCAGCTTGAACGTGGGACAGGGAAACGAAAAACTGTTTTTT
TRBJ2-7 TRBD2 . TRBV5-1 CASSPLAGGAGEQYF TGCGCCAGCAGCCCACTAGCGGGTGGGGCCGGCGAGCAGTACTTC
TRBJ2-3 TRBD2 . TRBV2 CASSEASGGGDTQYF TGTGCCAGCAGTGAAGCTAGCGGGGGGGGAGATACGCAGTATTTT
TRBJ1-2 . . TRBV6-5 CASRPIANYGYTF TGTGCCAGCAGGCCGATAGCTAACTATGGCTACACCTTC
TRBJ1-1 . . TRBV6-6 CASTTRMSGEAFF TGTGCCAGCACCACTCGGATGTCAGGCGAGGCTTTCTTT
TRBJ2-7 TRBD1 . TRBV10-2 CASSEDRGDLGQYF TGCGCCAGCAGTGAGGACAGGGGGGACCTAGGGCAGTACTTC
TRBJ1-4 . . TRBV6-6 CASSYARGLTNEKLFF TGTGCCAGCAGTTACGCCAGGGGTTTAACTAATGAAAAACTGTTTTTT
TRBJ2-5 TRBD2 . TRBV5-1 CASRPPSGGNQETQYF TGCGCCAGCAGGCCTCCTAGCGGGGGGAACCAAGAGACCCAGTACTTC
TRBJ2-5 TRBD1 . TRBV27 CASSRTGKETQYF TGTGCCAGCAGTAGGACAGGGAAAGAGACCCAGTACTTC
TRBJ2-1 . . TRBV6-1 CASSEAPRAAYNEQFF TGTGCCAGCAGTGAAGCCCCCAGGGCGGCCTACAATGAGCAGTTCTTC
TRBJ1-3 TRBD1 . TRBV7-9 CASSLGKDRFYSGNTIYF TGTGCCAGCAGCTTAGGAAAGGACAGGTTCTACTCTGGAAACACCATATATTTT
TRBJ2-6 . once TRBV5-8 CASSFSGVWGANVLTF TGTGCCAGCAGCTTCTCAGGGGTATGGGGGGCCAACGTCCTGACTTTC
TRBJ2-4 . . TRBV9 CASSPRQGGVKDIQYF TGTGCCAGCAGCCCACGACAGGGAGGGGTGAAGGACATTCAGTACTTC
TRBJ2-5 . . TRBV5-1 CASSTSVTSPQETQYF TGCGCCAGCAGCACCTCCGTGACCTCCCCCCAAGAGACCCAGTACTTC
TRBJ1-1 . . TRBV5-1 CASSLEGLNTEAFF TGCGCCAGCAGCTTGGAGGGCCTTAACACTGAAGCTTTCTTT
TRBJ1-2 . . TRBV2 CAEKGEGTYGYTF TGTGCCGAAAAAGGGGAGGGAACCTATGGCTACACCTTC
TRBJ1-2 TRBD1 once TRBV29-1 CSVEGGKGADGYTF TGCAGCGTTGAGGGGGGGAAGGGGGCGGATGGCTACACCTTC
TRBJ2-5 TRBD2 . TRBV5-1 CASSPGGRAGVEGETQYF TGCGCCAGCAGCCCCGGAGGACGCGCGGGGGTCGAAGGAGAGACCCAGTACTTC
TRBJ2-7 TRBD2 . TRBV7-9 CASSHGLAGIYEQYF TGTGCCAGCAGCCACGGACTAGCGGGGATCTACGAGCAGTACTTC